The T cell receptor beta chain described here comes from a study of PD-1 blockade in classical Hodgkin lymphoma. Study-level results: Nivolumab initiated under 1 year post-ASCT led to patient exclusion.

Notes on this clone: Its antigen is still unknown.

Each of the patients experienced relapse following autologous stem cell transplantation, and their brentuximab vedotin exposure differed. Some clones are missing from TCRdb's copy, which holds only in-frame ones; the method was immunoSEQ multiplex PCR. This table has about 100,000 clones, approximately 90% appearing once. The source is a human donor with classical Hodgkin lymphoma. Sequences were derived from peripheral blood mononuclear cells (PBMCs), sampled before the second cycle of nivolumab.

CDR3 in DNA: TGTGCCAGTAGTATAGGTCCCCGCAGGGACAATGAGCAGTTCTTC. As protein: CASSIGPRRDNEQFF. The chain combines TRBV19 with TRBJ2-1; a possible D gene is TRBD1 (5 bases). V was clipped by 1 base and J by 5 bases, with 12 bases between them. The CDR3 loop spans 15 amino acids. CDR1 and CDR2 (germline): LNHDA, SQIVND (reference sequence). Full variable domain (remainder filled in from reference TRBV19 and TRBJ2-1): DGGITQSPKYLFRKEGQNVTLSCEQNLNHDAMYWYRQDPGQGLRLIYYSQIVNDFQKGDIAEGYSVSREKKESFPLTVTSAQKNPTAFYLCASSIGPRRDNEQFFGPGTRLTVL.